The T cell receptor (beta chain) described here comes from a study of T cells in Graves' hyperthyroidism and ophthalmopathy. Template material for amplifying TCR beta CDR3 regions consisted of RNA transcripts. In the first-round RT-PCR of the TCR CDR3, the HTBI primer set was used. TCRdb analysed the multiplex PCR reads with MiXCR anew, one entry per CDR3 protein. Among around 35,000 distinct CDR3 sequences listed, approximately 50% were seen once. V was clipped by 3 bases and J by 4 bases, with 10 bases between them. The CDR3 is 13 residues long. In this sample, this clonotype turned up many times. The antigen is not known. The study, taken as a whole, reports: A 13 V-J model separated ophthalmopathy from stable hyperthyroidism. Most clonotypes that expanded in the thyroid above 0.001 also showed up in blood.

The V call is TRBV12-3 or TRBV12-4, the J call TRBJ2-7, with D tentatively TRBD1 (5 bases). The sequenced material came from blood. The TCR was taken from a woman aged 40 to 55 with Graves' ophthalmopathy. CDR3 residues: CASSFRQPYEQYF. The CDR3 DNA sequence: TGTGCCAGCAGTTTCCGACAGCCTTACGAGCAGTACTTC.